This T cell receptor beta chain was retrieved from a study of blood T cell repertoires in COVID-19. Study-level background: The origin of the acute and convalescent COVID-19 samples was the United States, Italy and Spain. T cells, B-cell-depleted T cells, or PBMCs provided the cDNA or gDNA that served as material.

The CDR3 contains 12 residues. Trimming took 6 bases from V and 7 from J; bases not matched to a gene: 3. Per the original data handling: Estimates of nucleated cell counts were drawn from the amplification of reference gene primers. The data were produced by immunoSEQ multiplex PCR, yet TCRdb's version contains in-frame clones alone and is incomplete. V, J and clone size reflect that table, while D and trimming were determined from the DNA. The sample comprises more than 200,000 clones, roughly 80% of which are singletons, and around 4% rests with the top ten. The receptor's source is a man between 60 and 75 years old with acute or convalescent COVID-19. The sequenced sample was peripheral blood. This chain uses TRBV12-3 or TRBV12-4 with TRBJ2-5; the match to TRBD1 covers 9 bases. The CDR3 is CASRGTGPTQYF. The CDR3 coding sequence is TGTGCCAGCAGGGGGACAGGGCCGACCCAGTACTTC.